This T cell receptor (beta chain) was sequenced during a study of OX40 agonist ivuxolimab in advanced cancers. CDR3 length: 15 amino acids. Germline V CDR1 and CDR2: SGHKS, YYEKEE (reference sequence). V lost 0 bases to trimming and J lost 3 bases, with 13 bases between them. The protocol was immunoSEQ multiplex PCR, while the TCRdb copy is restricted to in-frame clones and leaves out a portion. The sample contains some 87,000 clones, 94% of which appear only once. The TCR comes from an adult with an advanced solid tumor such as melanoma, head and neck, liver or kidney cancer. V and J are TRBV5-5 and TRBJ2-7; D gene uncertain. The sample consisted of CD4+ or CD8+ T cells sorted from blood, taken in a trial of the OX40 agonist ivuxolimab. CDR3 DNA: TGTGCCAGCAGCTTGGTGTGGACGGCAGACTACGAGCAGTACTTC. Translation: CASSLVWTADYEQYF.